This TCR beta chain comes out of a study of PD-L1 blockade in urothelial cancer. This sample's time point: pretreatment peripheral blood. Generated by immunoSEQ multiplex PCR, the TCRdb table keeps only in-frame clones and is missing some. The table shows tens of thousands of clones, with 65% to 85% occurring only once. Germline V gene sequence: CDR1 MNHNY, CDR2 SVGAGI (reference sequence). This CDR3 has 16 residues. Losses at the gene ends were 5 bases for V and 0 bases for J; bases not matched to a gene: 7. The chain combines TRBV6-6 with TRBJ2-7; TRBD2 matches 10 bases. Sequencing used PBMCs, obtained around atezolizumab (anti-PD-L1) treatment. The clonotype was recovered from a woman aged 65 to 85 with urothelial cancer. The CDR3 bases are TGTGCCAGCAGTCCGGGACTAGCGAGGGTCTCCTACGAGCAGTACTTC. Protein: CASSPGLARVSYEQYF.